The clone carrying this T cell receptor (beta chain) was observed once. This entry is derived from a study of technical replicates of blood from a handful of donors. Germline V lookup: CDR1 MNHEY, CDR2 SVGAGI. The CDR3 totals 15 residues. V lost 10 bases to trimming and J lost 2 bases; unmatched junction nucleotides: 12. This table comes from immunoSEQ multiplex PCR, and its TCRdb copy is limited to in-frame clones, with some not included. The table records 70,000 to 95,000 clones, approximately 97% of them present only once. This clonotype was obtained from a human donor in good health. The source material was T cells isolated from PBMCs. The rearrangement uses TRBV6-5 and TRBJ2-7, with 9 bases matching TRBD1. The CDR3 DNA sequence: TGTGCCACCCAAATTATCCGGGACAGGGCCTACGAGCAGTACTTC. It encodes CATQIIRDRAYEQYF.